Given below is one TCR beta chain in context. This record comes from a study of control samples from healthy donors and cancer patients. V lost 6 bases, J lost 5 bases, and 7 bases lay in between. CDR1 and CDR2 from the germline V gene are DFQATT and SNEGSKA (reference sequence). CDR3 size: 10 residues. Produced via immunoSEQ multiplex PCR; TCRdb's table is partial and in-frame only. The repertoire holds around 160,000 clones, with under 95% as singletons. The TCR was taken from a man younger than 35 in good health. The J gene is TRBJ1-1, the V gene TRBV20-1; D not resolved. The sequenced sample was blood. The chain's CDR3 is CSAVGTEAFF. The DNA of the CDR3 is TGCAGTGCCGTGGGAACTGAAGCTTTCTTT.